This record looks at one TCR beta chain sequence and its context. Its antigen is currently unknown. Healthy Russian Caucasian donors spanned ages about 6 to 100 years. For every donor, a draw yielded roughly 9.3 milliliters of peripheral blood. This entry comes from a study of blood T cells in healthy people across ages. Study results and caveats: In the absence of known donor CMV status, changes in expanded clonotypes were possibly confounded. It was the long-lived donors that had more naive CD4+ cells and higher diversity than aged donors.

A second 7 to 11 cycle PCR used barcoded and J-beta primers. MiXCR was run by TCRdb on the 5' RACE reads, yielding one entry per CDR3 protein. The data hold 1.6 million or so distinct CDR3 sequences, with 30% to 40% observed a single time. Germline CDR1 and CDR2: DFQATT and SNEGSKA (reference sequence). The germline V and J ends were trimmed by 0 bases and 4 bases, with 19 bases remaining between them. The length of the CDR3 is 17 residues. The sequence came from a woman in her thirties in good health. The sequencing input was blood. This sequence joins TRBV20-1 and TRBJ2-1; tentatively, D is TRBD2 (5 bases). CDR3 amino acids: CSAREPPTNGDYNEQFF. The CDR3 DNA reads TGCAGTGCTAGAGAACCTCCCACTAACGGGGATTACAATGAGCAGTTCTTC.